Here is one T cell receptor (beta chain) with its context. What it binds is not known. Time point defined: approximately 10-day in vitro stimulation with candidate neoantigen peptide 5. PCR or immunohistochemistry showed mismatch repair deficiency in every enrolled patient. Seven or eight ELISpot-reactive neoantigen peptides each drove a 10-day in vitro stimulation. The CDR3 totals 14 residues. CDR1 is SGDLS, CDR2 YYNGEE, per germline. This entry comes from a study of PD-1 blockade in mismatch repair-deficient tumors. Study-level findings and limits: Over a hundred unique blood TCRs came from expansion to three of seven peptides.

The assay was immunoSEQ multiplex PCR, and TCRdb's table has in-frame clones only and misses some. The data hold roughly 15,000 clones, with around 80% observed a single time. The sequence came from an adult with mismatch repair-deficient cancer. The V call is TRBV9, the J call TRBJ2-5; the match to TRBD2 covers 11 bases. The J call may be in error: the DNA end matches TRBJ2-7 better. Sequences were derived from cells cultured in vitro, sampled from a patient treated with pembrolizumab. CDR3 in DNA: TGTGCCAGCAGCCAGGGACTAGCGGTCCACGAGCAGTACTTC. Translating it yields CASSQGLAVHEQYF.